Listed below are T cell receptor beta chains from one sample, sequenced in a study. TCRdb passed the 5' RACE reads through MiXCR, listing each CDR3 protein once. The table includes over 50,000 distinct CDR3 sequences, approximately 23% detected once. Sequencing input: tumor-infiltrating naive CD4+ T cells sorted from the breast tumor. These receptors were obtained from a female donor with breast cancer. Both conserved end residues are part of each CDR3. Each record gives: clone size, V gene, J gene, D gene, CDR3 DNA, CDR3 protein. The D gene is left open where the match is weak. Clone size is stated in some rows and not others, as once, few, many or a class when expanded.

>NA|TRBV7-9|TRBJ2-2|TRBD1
TGTGCCAGCAGCCCCGCCCTGACAGGGCCGAACACCGGGGAGCTGTTTTTT
CASSPALTGPNTGELFF
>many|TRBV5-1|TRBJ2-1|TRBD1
TGCGCCAGCAGCCGGACAGGGGGCAACTACAATGAGCAGTTCTTC
CASSRTGGNYNEQFF
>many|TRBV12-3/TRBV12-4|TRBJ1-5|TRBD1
TGTGCCAGCAGCGAGACAGGGCGCAATCAGCCCCAGCATTTT
CASSETGRNQPQHF
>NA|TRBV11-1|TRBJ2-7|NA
TGTGCCAGCAGCCCTGACAGCTCCTACGAGCAGTACTTC
CASSPDSSYEQYF
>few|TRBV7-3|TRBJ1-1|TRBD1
TGTGCCAGCAGGACAACAGGGGGTGACACTGAAGCTTTCTTT
CASRTTGGDTEAFF
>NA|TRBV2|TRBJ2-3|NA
TGTGCCAGCAGGCCAACAGGGAGAGGGATAGATACGCAGTATTTT
CASRPTGRGIDTQYF
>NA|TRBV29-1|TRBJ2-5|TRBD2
TGCAGCGTTGGCCCCCCGGGACTAGCGGGAGAGACCCAGTACTTC
CSVGPPGLAGETQYF
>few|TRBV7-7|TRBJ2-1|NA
TGTGCCACCCGGACGCCTGCTGTTAAGGAGCAGTTCTTC
CATRTPAVKEQFF
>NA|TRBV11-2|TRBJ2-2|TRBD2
TGTGCCAGCAGCTTAACTCCCCTAGCGGGAGGTACCGGGGAGCTGTTTTTT
CASSLTPLAGGTGELFF
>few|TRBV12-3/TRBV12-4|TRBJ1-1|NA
TGTGCCAGCAGTGTCACGGTGAACACTGAAGCTTTCTTT
CASSVTVNTEAFF
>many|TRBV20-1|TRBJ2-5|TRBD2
TGCAGTGCTAGAGATGATAGCGGGAGAAAAGAGACCCAGTACTTC
CSARDDSGRKETQYF
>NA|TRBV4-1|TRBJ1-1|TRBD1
TGCGCCAGCAGGGGGACAGGGAGTTGGGACACTGAAGCTTTCTTT
CASRGTGSWDTEAFF
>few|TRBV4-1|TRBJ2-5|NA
TGCGCCAGCAGCCCGACCTCGCAGCTGCAAGAGACCCAGTACTTC
CASSPTSQLQETQYF
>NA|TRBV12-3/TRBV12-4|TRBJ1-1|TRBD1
TGTGCCAGCAGCCAGGTTTGGGGAACAGGGGTGTGGAACACTGAAGCTTTTTTT
CASSQVWGTGVWNTEAFF
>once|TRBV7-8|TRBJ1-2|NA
TGTGCCAGCAGCTTAGCAGGGGGGGCTCTGAAAGGCGGCTACACCTTC
CASSLAGGALKGGYTF
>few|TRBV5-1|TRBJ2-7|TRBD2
TGCGCCAGCAGCTCGTTGCCGGGGACTAGCGGGGCCTCCTACGAGCAGTACTTC
CASSSLPGTSGASYEQYF
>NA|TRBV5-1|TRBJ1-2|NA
TGCGCCAGCAGCTCCCCGGGACGGGGCGGAATGCGTGGCTACACCTTC
CASSSPGRGGMRGYTF
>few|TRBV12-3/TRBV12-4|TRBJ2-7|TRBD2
TGTGCCAGCCGGACTAGCGGTTCCTACGAGCAGTACTTC
CASRTSGSYEQYF
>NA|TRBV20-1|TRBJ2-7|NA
TGCAGTGCTTTTTGGAGGGGCTACGAGCAGTACTTC
CSAFWRGYEQYF
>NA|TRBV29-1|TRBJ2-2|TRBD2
TGCAGCCTCGAAAAGGGAGGGAGGAACACCGGGGAGCTGTTTTTT
CSLEKGGRNTGELFF
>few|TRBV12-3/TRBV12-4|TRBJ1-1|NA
TGTGCCAGCAGTTTCGGACGGAGGAACACTGAAGCTTTCTTT
CASSFGRRNTEAFF
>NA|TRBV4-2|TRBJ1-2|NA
TGTGCCAGCAGCCAAGACGCAGGGCGGAATGTGTATGGCTACACCTTC
CASSQDAGRNVYGYTF
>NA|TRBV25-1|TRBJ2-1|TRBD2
TGTGCCAGCAGCGATTTAGCGGGCAAAAACAATGAGCAGTTCTTC
CASSDLAGKNNEQFF
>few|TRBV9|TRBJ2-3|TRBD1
TGTGCCAGCAGCGTAGTCGGGCAGGGGGCCACAGATACGCAGTATTTT
CASSVVGQGATDTQYF
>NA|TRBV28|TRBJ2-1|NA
TGTGCTAGCAGTTTTATCCAAGGGAGGAATGAGCAGTTCTTC
CASSFIQGRNEQFF